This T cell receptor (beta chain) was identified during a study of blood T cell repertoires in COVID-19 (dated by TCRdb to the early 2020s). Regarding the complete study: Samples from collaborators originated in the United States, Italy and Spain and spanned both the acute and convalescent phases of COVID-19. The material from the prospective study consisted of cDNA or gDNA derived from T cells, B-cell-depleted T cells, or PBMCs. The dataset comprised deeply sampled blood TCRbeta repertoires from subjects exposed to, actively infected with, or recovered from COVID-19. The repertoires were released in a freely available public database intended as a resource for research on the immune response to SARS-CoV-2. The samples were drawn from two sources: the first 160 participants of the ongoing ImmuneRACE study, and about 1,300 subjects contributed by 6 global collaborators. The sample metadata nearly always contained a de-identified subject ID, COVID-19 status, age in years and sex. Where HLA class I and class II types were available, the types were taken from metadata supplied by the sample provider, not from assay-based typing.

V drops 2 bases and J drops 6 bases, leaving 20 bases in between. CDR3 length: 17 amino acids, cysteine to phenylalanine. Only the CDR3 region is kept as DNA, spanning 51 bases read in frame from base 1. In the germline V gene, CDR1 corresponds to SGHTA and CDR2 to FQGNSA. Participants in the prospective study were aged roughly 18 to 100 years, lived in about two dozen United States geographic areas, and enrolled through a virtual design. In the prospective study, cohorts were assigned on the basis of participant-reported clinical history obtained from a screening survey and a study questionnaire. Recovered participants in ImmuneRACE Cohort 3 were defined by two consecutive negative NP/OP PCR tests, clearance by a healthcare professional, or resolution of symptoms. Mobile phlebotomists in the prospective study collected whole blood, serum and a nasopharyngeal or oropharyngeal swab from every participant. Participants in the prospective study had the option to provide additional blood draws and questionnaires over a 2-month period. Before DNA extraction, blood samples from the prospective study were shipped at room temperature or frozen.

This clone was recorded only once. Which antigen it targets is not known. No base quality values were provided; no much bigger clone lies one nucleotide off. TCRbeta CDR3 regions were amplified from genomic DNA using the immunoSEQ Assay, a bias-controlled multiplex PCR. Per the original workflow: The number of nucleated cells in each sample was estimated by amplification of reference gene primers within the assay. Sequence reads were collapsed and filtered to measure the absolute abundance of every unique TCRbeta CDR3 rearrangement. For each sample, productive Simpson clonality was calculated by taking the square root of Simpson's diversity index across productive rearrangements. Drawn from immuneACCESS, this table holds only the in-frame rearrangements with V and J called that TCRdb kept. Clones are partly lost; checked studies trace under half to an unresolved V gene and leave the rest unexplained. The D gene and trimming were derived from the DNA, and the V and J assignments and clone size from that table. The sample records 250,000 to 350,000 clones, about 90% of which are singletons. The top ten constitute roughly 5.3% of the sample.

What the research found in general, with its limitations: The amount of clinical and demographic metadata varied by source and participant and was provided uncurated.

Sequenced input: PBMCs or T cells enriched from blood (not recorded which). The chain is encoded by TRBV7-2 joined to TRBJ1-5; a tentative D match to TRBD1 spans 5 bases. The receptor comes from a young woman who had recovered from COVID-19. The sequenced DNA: TGTGCCAGCAGCTTATTCTCAGGGATTTCTTTGCCTCAGCCCCAGCATTTT. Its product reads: CASSLFSGISLPQPQHF.